This T cell receptor beta chain was retrieved from a study of blood T cell repertoires in COVID-19. The overall study: Specimens from acute and convalescent COVID-19 originated in the United States, Italy and Spain. Nucleic acid was either cDNA or gDNA, and it came from T cells, B-cell-depleted T cells, or PBMCs.

The CDR3 spans 16 residues. Germline lookup yields CDR1 SGHTA and CDR2 FQGTGA. V dropped 6 bases and J dropped 4; count of bases not matched to a gene: 9. Source study methods: Amplification of reference gene primers was used by the study to estimate nucleated cell counts. The method was immunoSEQ multiplex PCR; TCRdb's version includes in-frame clones alone and lacks a portion of them. D and trimming come from the DNA, and the V and J calls and clone size come from that table. The data hold approximately 390,000 clones, with around 89% observed a single time. Sequencing used peripheral blood. The chain joins TRBV7-3 to TRBJ2-3, with 11 bases that match TRBD2. This TCR came from a man aged 18 to 30 with active or convalescent COVID-19. The CDR3 nucleotides are TGTGCCAGCAGTTCTAGCGGGGGGATGGTTCCAGATACGCAGTATTTT. Amino acids: CASSSSGGMVPDTQYF.